Given below is one T cell receptor (beta chain) in context. Its antigen is not identified. From RNA transcripts, TCR beta CDR3 regions were amplified. Initially, a first-round RT-PCR of the TCR CDR3 employed the HTBI primer set. MiXCR, run by TCRdb on the multiplex PCR reads, gives a single entry per CDR3 protein. This table holds about 360,000 distinct CDR3 sequences, about 12% found once. This sample was included in a study of T cells in Graves' hyperthyroidism and ophthalmopathy. Overall study findings and caveats: Researchers found most expanded thyroid clonotypes above 0.001 in blood as well. Before onset, ophthalmopathy was predicted by the model a median roughly 6.8 months earlier.

The CDR3 covers 14 residues. Trimming cost V 5 bases and J 5 bases, with 15 bases left between them. Germline loops: CDR1 LNHDA, CDR2 SQIVND (reference sequence). Stable Graves' hyperthyroidism meant no ophthalmopathy progression within 18 months. Those with hyperthyroidism were 18 to 65 years old, newly diagnosed, and ill for under 2 months. The material sequenced was blood. The chain carries TRBV19 and TRBJ1-1, with D possibly matching TRBD1 (6 bases). This clonotype originated in a woman aged 18 to 35 with Graves' hyperthyroidism. The CDR3 here is CASSPDRLGTEAFF. The CDR3 DNA is TGTGCCAGTAGTCCCGACAGGTTGGGGACTGAAGCTTTCTTT.